This TCR beta chain was identified during a study of blood T cells in healthy people across ages. Across the whole study: T cells yielded about one barcoded beta molecule per two cells through template switching.

Whole-study findings and limits: Higher diversity and more naive CD4+ cells were features of long-lived donors, compared to aged donors.

From germline, CDR1 is SGHRS and CDR2 YFSETQ. This CDR3 contains 14 residues. Then a second PCR, running about 6 to 11 cycles, was carried out with a sample-barcoded 5' primer and a J-beta primer mix. TCRdb analysed the 5' RACE reads with MiXCR anew, one entry per CDR3 protein. This sample has over 1,500,000 distinct CDR3 sequences, with about 50% found just once. This clonotype was counted ten times or more. The antigen is unknown. An end of the junction does not agree with germline; a read error may underlie this. The rearrangement uses TRBV5-1 and TRBJ2-5, with 7 bases matching TRBD1. The receptor comes from a woman between 35 and 50 years old in good health. The source material was blood. Here the CDR3 reads CASSGRTGQETQYF. The CDR3 nucleotides read TGTGCCAGCAGTGGCCGGACAGGACAAGAGACCCAGTACTTC.